This TCR beta chain comes out of a study of graft-versus-host responses after intestinal transplantation. Study-level information: Recipients had multivisceral, liver-intestinal, or isolated intestinal transplants. General study points: Recipient bone marrow held GvH clones, some seen earlier in ileum or blood.

CDR1 is SGHDN, CDR2 FVKESK, per germline. The CDR3 length is 13 residues. Some clones are missing from TCRdb's copy, which holds only in-frame ones; the method was immunoSEQ multiplex PCR. This sample yields about 25,000 clones, of which about 92% are seen a single time; about 0.49% belongs to the top ten. With regard to this clone: What it binds is not known. One junction end disagrees with the germline gene, perhaps due to a read error.

This TCR derives from a human patient who received an intestinal transplant, so some T cells may come from the graft donor. V gene TRBV14 combines with J gene TRBJ1-2; D gene unclear. The sequenced sample was PBMCs, obtained 18 days after transplant. The CDR3 loop is CAGSQVSTYGYTF. CDR3 coding DNA: TGTGCCGGCAGCCAAGTATCCACCTATGGCTACACCTTC.